What follows are 29 T cell receptor beta chains derived from one specimen sequenced in a study of blood T cell repertoires in COVID-19. The table came from immunoSEQ multiplex PCR; TCRdb's copy has only in-frame clones and leaves some out. The sample has 150,000 to 200,000 clones; about four fifths are singletons. Sequencing used peripheral blood. These receptors all come from a woman in her seventies who had recovered from COVID-19.

This chain links TRBV6-5 with TRBJ1-2, with D perhaps TRBD1 (6 bases). V lost 4 bases, J lost 4 bases, and 10 bases lay in between. Germline V gives CDR1 MNHEY, CDR2 SVGAGI. CDR3 length: 13 residues. CDR3 bases: TGTGCCAGCAGTTCCAGGGGTCGCTATGGCTACACCTTC. Residues: CASSSRGRYGYTF.

The gene calls are TRBV4-1 and TRBJ1-2; the D is unclear. V gave up 0 bases and J gave up 4 bases, with 15 bases separating them. Germline V gene sequence: CDR1 MGHRA, CDR2 YSYEKL. The CDR3 has 16 amino acids. The CDR3, as DNA: TGCGCCAGCAGCCAAGATGGTCCCCAGTGGAGCTATGGCTACACCTTC. This gives the protein CASSQDGPQWSYGYTF.

The chain couples TRBV5-6 to TRBJ1-5; possibly TRBD1 for D (6 bases). The CDR3 runs 17 residues. V was trimmed by 1 base and J by 0 bases, leaving 14 bases between them. Looked up from germline, CDR1 is SGHDT and CDR2 is YYEEEE. CDR3 sequence: CASSLTGQGNSNQPQHF. CDR3 DNA: TGTGCCAGCAGCTTGACAGGGCAGGGGAATAGCAATCAGCCCCAGCATTTT.

V usage is TRBV15 and J usage is TRBJ1-2, with a weak D call TRBD1 (6 bases). Germline V lookup: CDR1 LNHNV, CDR2 YYDKDF (reference sequence). The CDR3 totals 14 residues. V dropped 3 bases and J dropped 4 bases, with 12 bases sitting between them. The CDR3 DNA follows: TGTGCCACCAGCAGGGGACAAGTGGGCTATGGCTACACCTTC. This translates into CATSRGQVGYGYTF.

The V gene is TRBV6-2 or TRBV6-3, the J gene TRBJ2-7; 14 bases map to TRBD2. V dropped 2 bases and J dropped 3; count of bases not matched to a gene: 3. This CDR3 comprises 16 residues. Per germline, CDR1 MNHEY and CDR2 SVGEGT. The CDR3 sequence: CASSYPGLAGGYEQYF. The CDR3 bases are TGTGCCAGCAGTTACCCCGGACTAGCGGGGGGCTACGAGCAGTACTTC.

The CDR3: CASSEWGQHSTDTQYF. CDR3 DNA: TGTGCCAGCAGTGAATGGGGGCAGCATAGCACAGATACGCAGTATTTT. V gene TRBV25-1 combines with J gene TRBJ2-3; TRBD1 might be the D (6 bases). Germline lookup yields CDR1 MGHDK and CDR2 SYGVNS. Trimming shortened V by 1 base and J by 0 bases, and 11 bases separated the two germline ends. The CDR3 has 16 residues.

This clone appeared a few times. The chain is built from TRBV7-2 and TRBJ2-5; D is possibly TRBD1 (6 bases). The CDR3 is made up of 15 amino acids. Per germline, CDR1 SGHTA and CDR2 FQGNSA. V was clipped by 0 bases and J by 2 bases, with 10 bases between them. The CDR3 coding sequence is TGTGCCAGCAGCTTAGCGGGGGCAGGGCAAGAGACCCAGTACTTC. Its translation is CASSLAGAGQETQYF.

V usage is TRBV28 and J usage is TRBJ2-1, with TRBD2 matching over 10 bases. The CDR3 covers 16 residues. V lost 5 bases and J lost 8; bases outside the gene matches: 12. Looked up from germline, CDR1 is MDHEN and CDR2 is SYDVKM. The CDR3 region is CASSPPLAGGSDEQFF. The CDR3 nucleotides read TGTGCCAGCAGTCCCCCCTTAGCGGGAGGTTCGGATGAGCAGTTCTTC.

The J gene is TRBJ1-2, the V gene TRBV20-1, with D possibly being TRBD1 (6 bases). The CDR3 runs to 11 residues. The V end was cut by 3 bases, the J end by 8 bases, with 10 bases between. The germline CDR1 and CDR2 sequences are DFQATT and SNEGSKA (reference sequence). DNA for the CDR3: TGCAGTGCTAGCTACAGGGACGGCTACACCTTC. The encoded protein is CSASYRDGYTF.

The rearrangement uses TRBV5-1 and TRBJ1-1; D ambiguous. Germline values: CDR1 SGHRS, CDR2 YFSETQ. Between the trimmed V and J ends, which lost 4 bases and 0 bases, there was a span of 13 bases. The CDR3 has 15 residues. CDR3 sequence reads: CASSPGSIMNTEAFF. CDR3 DNA sequence: TGCGCCAGCAGCCCCGGTTCAATCATGAACACTGAAGCTTTCTTT.

The chain has TRBV7-6 and TRBJ2-1, with a tentative D call TRBD2 (5 bases). Trimming took off 0 bases at V and 6 bases at J, with 9 bases between the two ends. This CDR3 is built from 14 residues. The germline CDR1 and CDR2 sequences are SGHVS and FNYEAQ. The DNA for the CDR3 is TGTGCCAGCAGCTTAGCGCGGGCCGGCAATGAGCAGTTCTTC. This codes for CASSLARAGNEQFF.

A remark on this clone: In the same sample, other DNA sequences code for this CDR3. V is TRBV5-1 and J is TRBJ1-1, with 10 bases lining up with TRBD1. The germline gives CDR1 SGHRS, CDR2 YFSETQ. CDR3 length equals 15 residues. The ends lost 5 bases at V and 2 bases at J; junction bases unmatched: 6. The CDR3 sequence: CASSSATGGNTEAFF. Here the CDR3 DNA reads TGCGCCAGCAGTTCCGCGACAGGGGGCAACACTGAAGCTTTCTTT.

The CDR3 region has the DNA TGTGCCAGCAGCCCACCTAGCGGGGGATACACCGGGGAGCTGTTTTTT. It yields the protein CASSPPSGGYTGELFF. The rearrangement joins TRBV7-3 to TRBJ2-2; 10 positions agree with TRBD2. Germline trimming cut 5 bases from V and 3 bases from J; bases unmatched to any gene: 6. There are 16 residues in the CDR3. Looked up from germline, CDR1 is SGHTA and CDR2 is FQGTGA. The whole variable domain, remainder taken from reference TRBV7-3 and TRBJ2-2, is GAGVSQTPSNKVTEKGKYVELRCDPISGHTALYWYRQSLGQGPEFLIYFQGTGAADDSGLPNDRFFAVRPEGSVSTLKIQRTERGDSAVYLCASSPPSGGYTGELFFGEGSRLTVL.

The chain recombines TRBV3-1 (or the pseudogene TRBV3-2) with TRBJ2-7; the match to TRBD1 covers 7 bases. The J segment lost 0 bases and the V segment lost 5 bases, leaving 7 bases of the junction unmatched. The CDR3 length is 15 residues. Germline V gene sequence: CDR1 LGHDT, CDR2 YNNKEL (reference sequence). The CDR3 DNA sequence: TGTGCCAGCAGCGACCCGGGACAGCACTCCTACGAGCAGTACTTC. Protein: CASSDPGQHSYEQYF.

V is TRBV3-1 (or the pseudogene TRBV3-2) and J is TRBJ2-7; 12 nucleotides line up with TRBD1. V lost 0 bases to trimming and J lost 6 bases; unmatched junction nucleotides: 3. Germline V gene sequence: CDR1 LGHDT, CDR2 YNNKEL (reference sequence). This CDR3 spans 15 amino acids. CDR3 DNA sequence: TGTGCCAGCAGCCAAGAGGGACAGGGGGCTGGCGAGCAGTACTTC. This translates into CASSQEGQGAGEQYF.

This clone was recorded a few times. This chain joins TRBV21-1 and TRBJ2-1; TRBD2 reflects the table's D call only, with no check against the DNA. TRBV21-1 constitutes a pseudogene. This CDR3 is 16 amino acids long. CDR3 residues: CASGKWAGDCYNEQFF. DNA for the CDR3: TGTGCCAGCGGAAAATGGGCCGGGGACTGTTACAATGAGCAGTTCTTC.

The genes are TRBV5-4 and TRBJ2-5; 8 bases are shared with TRBD2. CDR3 size: 15 residues. V was clipped by 5 bases and J by 5 bases; unmatched bases: 11. CDR1 and CDR2 (germline): SGHNT, YYREEE (reference sequence). CDR3 in DNA: TGTGCCAGCAGTTTCGAGGGGCGGACTAGCGAGACCCAGTACTTC. Amino acids: CASSFEGRTSETQYF.

The J gene is TRBJ2-2, the V gene TRBV7-8; 7 positions agree with TRBD1. CDR1 and CDR2 from the germline V gene are SGHVS and FQNEAQ. Trimming at V came to 2 bases and at J to 6 bases, leaving 6 bases not matched to a gene. The CDR3 loop spans 15 amino acids. The CDR3 region has the DNA TGTGCCAGCAGCTTAAGGGGGCTAGGCCCCGGGGAGCTGTTTTTT. Its translation: CASSLRGLGPGELFF.

The chain joins TRBV18 to TRBJ1-1; 11 nucleotides match TRBD1. Germline values: CDR1 KGHSH, CDR2 LQKENI. After removal of 3 bases from V and 10 bases from J, the junction contained 4 bases not matched to a gene. The CDR3 is made up of 13 amino acids. Here the CDR3 reads CASSPRDRGVAFF. For the CDR3, the DNA is TGTGCCAGCTCACCCCGGGACAGGGGGGTAGCTTTCTTT.

The gene calls are TRBV5-1 and TRBJ1-3, with no clear D. V lost 4 bases, J lost 4 bases, and 15 bases lay in between. CDR1 and CDR2 (germline): SGHRS, YFSETQ. The CDR3 is made up of 15 amino acids. CDR3 sequence: CASSTEGLAGNTIYF. The CDR3 nucleotides read TGCGCCAGCAGCACCGAAGGACTCGCAGGAAACACCATATATTTT.

The chain combines TRBV5-4 with TRBJ2-7; D is possibly TRBD1 (7 bases). CDR3 length: 15 amino acids. Trimming cost V 4 bases and J 5 bases, with 19 bases left between them. Germline CDR1 and CDR2: SGHNT and YYREEE (reference sequence). The CDR3 DNA follows: TGTGCCAGCAGCCCTCGACCAGGGGGGTACCACGAGCAGTACTTC. Amino acids: CASSPRPGGYHEQYF.

CDR3 nucleotides: TGTGCCAGCAGTGGGGCCAGGCGGGAGTATGAGCAGTTCTTC. It is translated as CASSGARREYEQFF. The V call is TRBV6-2 or TRBV6-3, the J call TRBJ2-1; 7 positions match TRBD2. Trimming took 5 bases from V and 8 from J; bases not matched to a gene: 9. Germline V lookup: CDR1 MNHEY, CDR2 SVGEGT. The CDR3 totals 14 residues.

This clone was detected once. The chain joins TRBV27 to TRBJ2-1, with TRBD2 identical over 8 bases. The CDR3 extends over 14 amino acids. Trimming cost V 3 bases and J 7 bases; bases outside gene matches: 5. CDR1 MNHEY and CDR2 SMNVEV come from the germline V gene (reference sequence). Here the CDR3 DNA reads TGTGCCAGCAGTTTTGGCGGGAGGCGGAATGAGCAGTTCTTC. This gives the protein CASSFGGRRNEQFF.

The V and J genes are TRBV6-4 and TRBJ2-1; maybe TRBD2 (6 bases). The ends were cut back, 2 bases at V and 8 bases at J, with 10 bases in the middle. CDR3 length: 13 amino acids. Germline values: CDR1 MRHNA, CDR2 SNTAGT. The CDR3 nucleotides read TGTGCCAGCAGTGACCGAAGCGGGCATGAGCAGTTCTTC. This sequence encodes CASSDRSGHEQFF.

This sequence joins TRBV21-1 and TRBJ2-1; TRBD2, the table's D call, lacks a check against the DNA. TRBV21-1 is assigned pseudogene status. The CDR3 totals 16 residues. DNA of the CDR3: TGTGCCAGCAGCAAACGGCTAGCGGGAGGGCAGGATGAGCAGTTCTTC. Translated: CASSKRLAGGQDEQFF.

The chain couples TRBV5-3 to TRBJ1-5, with unresolved D. TRBV5-3 is an open reading frame, and its role is uncertain. The CDR3 totals 12 residues. Deletions cut 4 bases from V and 6 bases from J, with 8 bases between. In DNA form, the CDR3 reads TGTGCCAGAAGCCGAACCAGTCAGCCCCAGCATTTT. It encodes CARSRTSQPQHF.

The V call is TRBV19, the J call TRBJ1-5, with D tentatively TRBD1 (5 bases). The CDR3 contains 16 residues. Deletions cut 2 bases from V and 0 bases from J, with 11 bases between. In germline, CDR1 is LNHDA, CDR2 SQIVND (reference sequence). CDR3 coding DNA: TGTGCCAGTAGTATACCCCCGGGGGATAGCAATCAGCCCCAGCATTTT. Amino acid sequence: CASSIPPGDSNQPQHF.

A few counts support this clone. The gene calls are TRBV6-5 and TRBJ1-5, with a weak D call TRBD1 (5 bases). The CDR3 runs to 14 residues. Germline loops: CDR1 MNHEY, CDR2 SVGAGI. V was clipped by 10 bases and J by 2 bases, with 15 bases between them. DNA for the CDR3: TGTGCCACCCAGGGCCAGGCGGGCAATCAGCCCCAGCATTTT. Translation: CATQGQAGNQPQHF.

The CDR3 nucleotides are TGTGCCAGCAGCACTCCGGGTGGTTATTCACCCCTCCACTTT. Translation gives CASSTPGGYSPLHF. The chain is built from TRBV7-2 and TRBJ1-6; D remains unclear. Germline V gene sequence: CDR1 SGHTA, CDR2 FQGNSA. V shed 5 bases and J shed 8 bases, with 13 bases lying between them. This CDR3 is built from 14 residues.